This TCR beta chain is from a study of blood T cell repertoires in COVID-19. In the original workflow: Amplification from reference gene primers served as the basis for estimated nucleated cell counts. Measured with immunoSEQ multiplex PCR; TCRdb has only the in-frame clones, and not every one. The D gene and trimming were derived from the DNA, and the V and J assignments and clone size from that table. The profile shows 140,000 to 150,000 clones, 65% to 90% of them singletons. J was trimmed by 8 bases and V by 2 bases; bases with no gene match: 11. The CDR3 is 16 amino acids. The germline gives CDR1 MDHEN, CDR2 SYDVKM.

This sequence was found in a human donor in a cohort sampled during active COVID-19. V usage is TRBV28 and J usage is TRBJ2-7, with TRBD1 matching over 11 bases. Specimen: peripheral blood. In DNA form, the CDR3 reads TGTGCCAGCAGTTTAGGAGGGACAGGGGGGGGACACAAGCAGTACTTC. It codes for CASSLGGTGGGHKQYF.